The clone carrying this T cell receptor (beta chain) has only a few counts. The V end lost 5 bases, the J end lost 5 bases, and 4 bases lay between the germline ends. The V gene's germline CDR1 is MDHEN and CDR2 SYDVKM. The CDR3 is 11 amino acids. This record belongs to a study of cytomegalovirus exposure and HLA in healthy donors. Amplification used 60 Vbeta primers and 13 Jbeta primers. Some clones are missing from TCRdb's copy, which holds only in-frame ones; the method was immunoSEQ multiplex PCR. The sample lists about 95,000 clones, just over 70% occurring once. The clonotype comes from a man in his sixties in good health and CMV-seronegative. The gene calls are TRBV28 and TRBJ2-1; D is unresolved. The sequenced sample consisted of PBMCs. In DNA, the CDR3 is TGTGCCAGCAGTCCGGACAATGAGCAGTTCTTC. Its translation is CASSPDNEQFF.